The next 9 T cell receptor beta chains were all read from a single sample in a study of OX40 agonist ivuxolimab in advanced cancers. Clones were read by immunoSEQ multiplex PCR, and TCRdb kept only the in-frame ones, dropping some. This table holds tens of thousands of clones, less than 95% found once. Sequencing was performed on CD4+ or CD8+ T cells sorted from blood, taken in a trial of the OX40 agonist ivuxolimab. The receptors here all came from an adult with an advanced solid tumor such as melanoma, head and neck, liver or kidney cancer.

The genes are TRBV19 and TRBJ2-7, with no clear D. Trimming stripped 1 base from V and 0 bases from J, with 10 bases between. The CDR3 is 15 amino acids. CDR1 and CDR2 (germline): LNHDA, SQIVND (reference sequence). CDR3 nucleotides: TGTGCCAGTAGTATAGGAGTCACCAGCTCCTACGAGCAGTACTTC. It yields the protein CASSIGVTSSYEQYF. The variable domain in full, completed from reference TRBV19 and TRBJ2-7, reads DGGITQSPKYLFRKEGQNVTLSCEQNLNHDAMYWYRQDPGQGLRLIYYSQIVNDFQKGDIAEGYSVSREKKESFPLTVTSAQKNPTAFYLCASSIGVTSSYEQYFGPGTRLTVT.

J is TRBJ2-7 and V is TRBV28; 13 bases map to TRBD2. CDR1 is MDHEN, CDR2 SYDVKM, per germline. After removal of 3 bases from V and 11 bases from J, the junction contained 4 bases not matched to a gene. The CDR3 runs 13 residues. The CDR3 reads CASSFRLAGGEYF. In DNA, the CDR3 is TGTGCCAGCAGTTTCCGACTAGCGGGAGGCGAGTACTTC.

The chain is built from TRBV2 and TRBJ1-1; D might be TRBD1 (5 bases). V was cut by 3 bases and J by 0 bases, with 14 bases left in between. The V gene's germline CDR1 is SNHLY and CDR2 FYNNEI. The CDR3 is made up of 16 amino acids. CDR3 nucleotides: TGTGCCAGCAGTGACTCAGGGATTATCATGAACACTGAAGCTTTCTTT. Translated, it gives CASSDSGIIMNTEAFF.

The chain uses TRBV11-1 and TRBJ2-2, with D possibly being TRBD2 (5 bases). The CDR3 is 15 residues long. Germline V gene sequence: CDR1 SGHAT, CDR2 FQDESV (reference sequence). V lost 8 bases to trimming and J lost 2 bases, with 15 bases between them. CDR3 residues: CASSSQTGNTGELFF. The DNA of the CDR3 is TGTGCCAGCTCCTCCCAAACGGGAAACACCGGGGAGCTGTTTTTT.

This clone was seen a single time. This chain connects TRBV25-1 to TRBJ2-7; 9 bases fit TRBD1. V gave up 4 bases and J gave up 4 bases; unmatched junction bases: 2. The CDR3 length is 13 residues. CDR1 is MGHDK, CDR2 SYGVNS, per germline. The CDR3 DNA sequence: TGTGCCAGCAGTGTCGGACAGGGGTACGAGCAGTACTTC. Translated: CASSVGQGYEQYF.

This CDR3 reads CASNRGSTSTDTQYF. Written as DNA, the CDR3 is TGTGCCAGTAACAGGGGATCCACTAGCACAGATACGCAGTATTTT. This chain joins TRBV19 and TRBJ2-3; 7 bases line up with TRBD1. With V trimmed by 7 bases and J by 0 bases, 7 bases remained unmatched. Germline CDR1 and CDR2: LNHDA and SQIVND (reference sequence). The CDR3 loop spans 15 amino acids. Full variable domain (outside the CDR3, taken from reference TRBV19 and TRBJ2-3): DGGITQSPKYLFRKEGQNVTLSCEQNLNHDAMYWYRQDPGQGLRLIYYSQIVNDFQKGDIAEGYSVSREKKESFPLTVTSAQKNPTAFYLCASNRGSTSTDTQYFGPGTRLTVL.

This chain connects TRBV19 to TRBJ1-5; D gene ambiguous. CDR1 LNHDA and CDR2 SQIVND come from the germline V gene (reference sequence). The CDR3 runs to 12 residues. V lost 6 bases and J lost 4, with 7 bases in between. The CDR3 here is CASRGRNQPQHF. Here the CDR3 DNA reads TGTGCCAGTAGAGGCCGAAATCAGCCCCAGCATTTT.

The chain combines TRBV11-3 with TRBJ1-1; D uncertain. CDR1 is SGHNT and CDR2 is YENEEA in the germline V gene. CDR3 size: 13 residues. The V gene lost 5 bases and the J gene lost 4 bases, with 11 bases spanning the gap. CDR3 region: CASSLAPATEAFF. In DNA, the CDR3 is TGTGCCAGCAGCCTGGCGCCGGCCACTGAAGCTTTCTTT.

The chain has TRBV27 and TRBJ2-1; the D is unclear. Germline CDR1 MNHEY, CDR2 SMNVEV (reference sequence). The CDR3 covers 12 residues. The V and J ends lost 3 bases and 8 bases respectively, with 8 bases between them. CDR3 sequence reads: CASSFGSDEQFF. CDR3 DNA: TGTGCCAGCAGTTTTGGATCAGATGAGCAGTTCTTC.